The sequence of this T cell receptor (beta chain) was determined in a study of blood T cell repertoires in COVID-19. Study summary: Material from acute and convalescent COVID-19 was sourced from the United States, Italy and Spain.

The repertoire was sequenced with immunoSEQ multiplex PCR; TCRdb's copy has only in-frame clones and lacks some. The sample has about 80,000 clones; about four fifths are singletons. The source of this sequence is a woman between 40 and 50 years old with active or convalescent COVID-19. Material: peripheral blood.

CDR3 coding DNA: TGTGCCAGCAGTTACAGCGGACAGGGACCAGATACGCAGTATTTT. Amino acids: CASSYSGQGPDTQYF. The V gene is TRBV6-6, the J gene TRBJ2-3; TRBD1 matches 8 bases. V trimming: 2 bases; J trimming: 4 bases; junction bases outside the gene matches: 5. The germline CDR1 and CDR2 sequences are MNHNY and SVGAGI (reference sequence). The CDR3 spans 15 residues.